The present entry profiles one T cell receptor (beta chain) with its context. This record belongs to a study of blood T cells in healthy people across ages. Germline assignment: CDR1 LNHDA and CDR2 SQIVND (reference sequence). CDR3 length equals 15 residues. Between the trimmed V and J ends, which lost 6 bases and 2 bases, there was a span of 15 bases. Donors gave 8 to 10 milliliters of peripheral blood apiece. A second PCR of roughly 7 to 11 cycles used a sample-barcoded 5' primer and a J-beta primer mix. TCRdb reprocessed the 5' RACE reads via MiXCR and lists one record per CDR3 protein. The sample holds nearly 800,000 distinct CDR3 sequences, roughly 25% seen once. These records were also assigned to another study, of T cells of mothers and their children. As reported in that work: There were no persistent microchimeric T cell clones detected.

The source is a boy younger than 18 in good health. The chain recombines TRBV19 with TRBJ2-3, with D possibly called TRBD1 or TRBD2 (5 bases each). Sequenced sample: blood. The CDR3 region is CASRPQGRLTDTQYF. As DNA, the CDR3 is TGTGCCAGTAGACCCCAGGGACGGCTCACAGATACGCAGTATTTT.